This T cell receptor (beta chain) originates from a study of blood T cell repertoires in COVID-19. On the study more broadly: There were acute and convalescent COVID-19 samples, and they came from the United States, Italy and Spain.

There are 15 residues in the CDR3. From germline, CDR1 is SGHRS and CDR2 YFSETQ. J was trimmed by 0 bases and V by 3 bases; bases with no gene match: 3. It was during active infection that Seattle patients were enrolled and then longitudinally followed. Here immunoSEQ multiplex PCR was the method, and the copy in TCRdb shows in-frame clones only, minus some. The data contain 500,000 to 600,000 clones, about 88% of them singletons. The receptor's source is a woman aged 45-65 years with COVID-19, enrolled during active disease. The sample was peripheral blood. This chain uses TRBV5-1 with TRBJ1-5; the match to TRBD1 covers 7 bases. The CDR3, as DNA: TGCGCCAGCAGCTACCAGGGGGATAGCAATCAGCCCCAGCATTTT. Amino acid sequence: CASSYQGDSNQPQHF.